A selection of T cell receptor beta chains follows, all from one sample in a study of blood T cells in healthy people across ages. One entry per CDR3 protein, called by TCRdb with MiXCR from the 5' RACE reads. The sample consists of fewer than 950,000 distinct CDR3 sequences, about 34% of them appearing once. Sequenced: blood. Receptors originate from a man younger than 30 in good health. Both conserved end residues are trimmed from each CDR3. Clone size is shown for a subset of rows, as once, few, many or a class of expanded clone.

.	TRBV5-1	TRBJ2-7	ASSLAGRGASYNEQY
.	TRBV20-1	TRBJ1-6	SAPDGRSHNSPLH
.	TRBV4-1	TRBJ2-2	ASSQSQYTGELF
few	TRBV7-8	TRBJ2-1	ASSLAARRGGDEQF
.	TRBV6-2/TRBV6-3	TRBJ2-7	ASSYRGTTYEQY
few	TRBV20-1	TRBJ1-2	SATTQGMSYGYT
.	TRBV5-1	TRBJ2-2	ASSSRISNTGELF
.	TRBV29-1	TRBJ2-7	SSSEGEQY
few	TRBV4-3	TRBJ1-5	ASSRDRSSNQPQH
.	TRBV7-6	.	AISPGETQY
.	TRBV20-1	TRBJ1-2	SAREGLGLGQPLKAYGYT
many	TRBV15	TRBJ2-7	ATSPRGEDQSYEQY
many	TRBV7-9	TRBJ2-7	ASTPLSNEQY
.	TRBV4-1	TRBJ1-1	ASSQDLRRNTEAF
many	TRBV10-3	TRBJ2-1	AISAIERGYSYNEQF
few	TRBV12-3/TRBV12-4	TRBJ1-1	ASSPIQGWDTEAF
.	TRBV2	.	ASMQSSYNEQY
once	TRBV20-1	TRBJ1-1	SARVLLELDTEAF
.	TRBV28	TRBJ1-1	ASSLGNPREAF
.	TRBV25-1	TRBJ1-4	ASSERLGAREKLF
.	TRBV15	TRBJ2-5	ATTDREETQY
.	TRBV25-1	TRBJ1-1	ASSDRTLNTEAF
.	TRBV12-3/TRBV12-4	TRBJ2-7	ASSDGPRAYEQY
.	TRBV21-1	TRBJ2-7	ASSQAGGVGEQY
.	TRBV4-2	TRBJ2-5	ASSQESGFRETQY
.	TRBV18	TRBJ1-2	ASSPGQLLLSYGYT
few	TRBV7-8	TRBJ1-6	ASSSTRDYNSPLH
.	TRBV13	TRBJ1-1	ASNLGQGHAGEAF
many	TRBV6-6	TRBJ2-7	ASSSRQGGYEQY
.	TRBV12-3/TRBV12-4	TRBJ1-4	ASSLIGEKLF
many	TRBV5-1	TRBJ1-1	ASTHGQGLTEAF
.	TRBV5-1	.	ASSLVGPGVQETQY
many	TRBV12-3/TRBV12-4	TRBJ1-5	ASSLTGRQPQH
many	TRBV20-1	TRBJ2-7	SAEDRVYEQY
few	TRBV27	TRBJ2-4	ASSRGQDELAKNIQY
many	TRBV6-4	TRBJ2-3	ASSDPAGNTQY
few	TRBV4-1	TRBJ1-6	ASSTDRGNSPLH
few	TRBV20-1	TRBJ2-7	SARPGSSYEQY
many	TRBV5-1	TRBJ2-1	ASANPTSGYSYNEQF
many	TRBV5-5	TRBJ2-3	ASSLGGSRSDTQY
.	TRBV5-1	TRBJ1-1	ASSSNRWTDPNTEAF
few	TRBV21-1	TRBJ1-2	ASSTGQFGYGYT
few	TRBV27	TRBJ1-6	ASSARTGEVRRGLNSPLH
.	TRBV20-1	.	SASADSSYNEQY
.	TRBV6-6	TRBJ2-2	ASSYPTGQTNTGELF
many	TRBV5-1	TRBJ2-1	ASSFGTGTNEQF
.	TRBV20-1	TRBJ2-1	SARDSYEQF
many	TRBV13	TRBJ2-3	ASSQEVDTQY
.	TRBV4-1	TRBJ2-4	ASSHGGAKNIQY
.	TRBV5-4	TRBJ2-5	ASSVEGPETQY
.	TRBV12-3/TRBV12-4	TRBJ1-5	ASSLLRGQSQH
few	TRBV9	TRBJ1-1	ASSVDGGSTEAF
.	TRBV20-1	TRBJ1-1	SASDRDVTEAF